This is a list of T cell receptor beta chains from one sample in a study of T cell repertoires in cytomegalovirus infection. Their antigens are not known. TCRdb independently ran MiXCR on the reads; one entry per CDR3 protein. The table shows around 900,000 distinct CDR3 sequences, with 31% occurring only once. The material was cultured CD8+ T cells from PBMCs, obtained from culture after CMV antigen stimulation. The receptors were gathered from a human donor in good health (CMV status not recorded). Some clones in this sample may be carry-over from other donors' samples. CDR3s include the opening cysteine and the closing phenylalanine or tryptophan. Fields, in order: clone size, D gene, V gene, J gene, CDR3 protein, CDR3 DNA. D genes are given only for firm matches. Not every row has a clone size; where given, it reads once, few, many or a size class.

>-|-|TRBV28|TRBJ1-1
CASSLSGGAGVEAFF
TGTGCCAGCAGTTTATCGGGGGGCGCGGGGGTAGAAGCTTTCTTT
>-|-|TRBV6-5|TRBJ2-1
CASSYLSPYSYNEQFF
TGTGCCAGCAGTTACCTGTCACCTTACTCCTACAATGAGCAGTTCTTC
>many|-|TRBV7-8|TRBJ1-4
CASTFEGSKLFF
TGTGCCAGCACCTTTGAAGGGTCAAAACTGTTTTTT
>-|-|TRBV6-5|TRBJ1-2
CASYSGRNGYTF
TGTGCCAGCTATTCAGGGAGGAATGGCTACACCTTC
>-|-|TRBV20-1|TRBJ2-2
CSATLRWGDYTGELFF
TGCAGTGCCACGCTTCGTTGGGGGGACTACACCGGGGAGCTGTTTTTT
>few|-|TRBV7-9|TRBJ1-1
CASSTMGTEAFF
TGTGCCAGCAGCACCATGGGGACTGAAGCTTTCTTT
>-|TRBD1|TRBV27|TRBJ2-5
CASSLKDRAGETQYF
TGTGCCAGCAGTTTAAAGGACAGGGCCGGGGAGACCCAGTACTTC
>-|-|TRBV6-6|TRBJ2-4
CASSYPDSAKNIQYF
TGTGCCAGCAGTTACCCAGACAGCGCCAAAAACATTCAGTACTTC
>few|-|TRBV7-9|TRBJ1-1
CASRNREMNTEAFF
TGTGCCAGCAGGAATAGGGAAATGAACACTGAAGCTTTCTTT
>few|-|TRBV19|TRBJ1-2
CASRWTLGYTF
TGTGCCAGTAGATGGACGCTGGGCTACACCTTC
>-|-|TRBV7-7|TRBJ2-1
CASNREQFF
TGTGCTAGCAACAGGGAGCAGTTCTTC
>-|-|TRBV3-1|TRBJ1-1
CASSQASEVGWNTEAFF
TGTGCCAGCAGCCAAGCTTCTGAGGTCGGGTGGAACACTGAAGCTTTCTTT
>-|-|TRBV7-9|TRBJ1-3
CASSLEELSGNTIYF
TGTGCCAGCAGCTTAGAGGAACTCTCTGGAAACACCATATATTTT
>few|TRBD2|TRBV10-3|TRBJ2-3
CAIKFSGGLDTQYF
TGTGCCATCAAATTTAGCGGGGGGCTTGATACGCAGTATTTT
>many|TRBD1|TRBV7-9|TRBJ1-1
CASSLGGNRGSEAFF
TGTGCCAGCAGCTTAGGAGGAAACAGGGGATCTGAAGCTTTCTTT
>few|TRBD2|TRBV5-1|TRBJ2-1
CASSLIAGAGNEQFF
TGCGCCAGCAGCTTAATAGCGGGGGCCGGGAATGAGCAGTTCTTC
>few|-|TRBV7-8|TRBJ1-5
CASETKAGRQPQHF
TGTGCCAGCGAAACAAAGGCCGGCCGTCAGCCCCAGCATTTT
>many|-|TRBV7-2|TRBJ2-3
CASSLRVGGHPPITDTQYF
TGTGCCAGCAGCCTTAGGGTGGGGGGACACCCTCCGATCACAGATACGCAGTATTTT
>-|TRBD1|TRBV28|TRBJ1-2
CASSLTGYGGYTF
TGTGCCAGCAGTCTGACAGGGTACGGCGGCTACACCTTC
>once|-|TRBV2|TRBJ2-2
CVSSADTNTGELFF
TGTGTCAGCAGTGCGGACACCAACACCGGGGAGCTGTTTTTT
>-|-|TRBV28|TRBJ1-5
CASSLKTGTYSNQPQHF
TGTGCCAGCAGCCTTAAGACAGGAACGTATAGCAATCAGCCCCAGCATTTT
>-|TRBD2|TRBV4-1|TRBJ2-5
CASRRLAGALETQYF
TGCGCCAGCAGGAGACTAGCGGGGGCTTTGGAGACCCAGTACTTC
>-|-|TRBV4-1|TRBJ2-1
CASSPRDGVYNEQFF
TGCGCCAGCAGCCCCCGGGACGGAGTCTACAATGAGCAGTTCTTC
>many|-|TRBV7-2|TRBJ2-7
CASSFLQGPYEQYF
TGTGCCAGCAGCTTTTTACAGGGACCCTACGAGCAGTACTTC
>-|TRBD1|TRBV4-1|TRBJ1-2
CASSQDSDRVYGYTF
TGCGCCAGCAGCCAAGATTCCGACAGGGTCTATGGCTACACCTTC
>-|-|TRBV27|TRBJ1-2
CASSLAGFGYGYTF
TGTGCCAGCAGTTTAGCGGGGTTTGGCTATGGCTACACCTTC
>few|-|TRBV2|TRBJ2-2
CASSERVTNTGELFF
TGTGCCAGCAGTGAAAGGGTAACGAACACCGGGGAGCTGTTTTTT
>-|-|TRBV7-9|TRBJ1-5
CASSLATVFGQPQHF
TGTGCCAGCAGCTTAGCGACAGTTTTCGGTCAGCCCCAGCATTTT
>many|TRBD2|TRBV7-9|TRBJ2-7
CASSRHTGGDYEQYF
TGTGCCAGCAGCCGCCATACCGGGGGGGATTACGAGCAGTACTTC
>few|-|TRBV11-3|TRBJ1-6
CASSYPRLGRTRTSPLHF
TGTGCCAGCAGCTACCCTCGACTGGGACGCACTCGGACTTCACCCCTCCACTTT
>-|TRBD1|TRBV18|TRBJ1-6
CASSPSPLGQADSPLHF
TGTGCCAGCTCACCTTCACCCCTAGGACAGGCAGATTCACCCCTCCACTTT
>-|TRBD1|TRBV20-1|TRBJ1-2
CSASATGTGYNPNYGYTF
TGCAGTGCTAGTGCAACCGGGACAGGGTACAACCCTAACTATGGCTACACCTTC
>-|-|TRBV27|TRBJ1-1
CASSWWGSEGVNTEAFF
TGTGCCAGCAGTTGGTGGGGATCCGAAGGGGTGAACACTGAAGCTTTCTTT
>-|TRBD1|TRBV29-1|TRBJ1-1
CSVEVTGGNTEAFF
TGCAGCGTTGAAGTCACAGGGGGCAACACTGAAGCTTTCTTT
>few|TRBD2|TRBV7-6|TRBJ2-2
CASSLSASGGNTGELFF
TGTGCCAGCAGCTTAAGCGCTAGCGGGGGGAACACCGGGGAGCTGTTTTTT
>-|TRBD2|TRBV7-3|TRBJ2-1
CASSGQRTSGGINSYNEQFF
TGTGCCAGCAGCGGCCAGCGGACTAGCGGGGGGATAAACTCCTACAATGAGCAGTTCTTC
>-|TRBD2|TRBV7-8|TRBJ2-7
CASTRTSGSEQYF
TGTGCCAGCACCCGGACTAGCGGGTCCGAGCAGTACTTC
>-|TRBD1|TRBV20-1|TRBJ1-2
CSASNLQGAYVNYGYTF
TGCAGTGCTAGTAACTTGCAGGGGGCATACGTAAACTATGGCTACACCTTC
>-|-|TRBV9|TRBJ1-6
CASSVRDPNNSPLHF
TGTGCCAGCAGCGTCCGGGACCCGAATAATTCACCCCTCCACTTT
>-|-|TRBV14|TRBJ1-3
CASRLTVSSGNTIYF
TGTGCCAGCAGATTGACAGTTTCCTCTGGAAACACCATATATTTT
>-|TRBD1|TRBV29-1|TRBJ2-1
CSAGTGEPYNEQFF
TGCAGCGCCGGGACAGGGGAGCCCTACAATGAGCAGTTCTTC